This TCR beta chain was sequenced in a study of T cells in Graves' hyperthyroidism and ophthalmopathy. From germline, CDR1 is MDHEN and CDR2 SYDVKM. V lost 3 bases to trimming and J lost 0 bases, with 6 bases between them. CDR3 length: 13 amino acids. This clonotype was counted at least ten times. TCR beta CDR3 region amplification was performed from RNA transcripts. The HTBI set primed first-round TCR CDR3 RT-PCR. TCRdb ran MiXCR on the multiplex PCR reads and lists one entry per CDR3 protein. Among roughly 420,000 distinct CDR3 sequences, 15% to 18% were seen once, and the ten largest hold just under 8%.

The TCR comes from a woman under 30 with Graves' hyperthyroidism. The chain has TRBV28 and TRBJ2-7; D is uncertain. Input material: blood. CDR3 sequence: CASSFSPSYEQYF. Written as DNA, the CDR3 is TGTGCCAGCAGTTTTTCACCCTCCTACGAGCAGTACTTC.